A single sample is the source of the 31 T cell receptor beta chains below, sequenced in a study of OX40 agonist ivuxolimab in advanced cancers. The table came from immunoSEQ multiplex PCR; TCRdb's copy has only in-frame clones and leaves some out. The sample yields about 70,000 clones, approximately 80% seen once. The sample in question was CD4+ or CD8+ T cells sorted from blood, obtained in a trial of the OX40 agonist ivuxolimab. The receptors were gathered from an adult with an advanced solid tumor such as melanoma, head and neck, liver or kidney cancer.

This chain uses TRBV11-2 with TRBJ1-4, with D maybe TRBD1 (6 bases). Germline lookup yields CDR1 SGHAT and CDR2 FQNNGV. This CDR3 is 15 amino acids long. V was clipped by 5 bases and J by 5 bases, with 15 bases between them. The CDR3 is CASSKSQGPNEKLFF. CDR3 coding DNA: TGTGCCAGCAGCAAATCACAGGGACCGAATGAAAAACTGTTTTTT.

This rearrangement joins TRBV6-1 to TRBJ2-1; D is uncertain. The CDR3 loop spans 15 amino acids. Trimming left V 1 base short and J 6 bases short, with 13 bases between. The germline gives CDR1 MNHNS, CDR2 SASEGT. CDR3 in DNA: TGTGCCAGCAGTGAAGAAGGAAAAGTCTCCAATGAGCAGTTCTTC. Translation: CASSEEGKVSNEQFF.

The chain recombines TRBV5-5 with TRBJ2-3, with D possibly being TRBD1 or TRBD2 (5 bases each). The CDR3 runs 15 residues. Germline CDR1 and CDR2: SGHKS and YYEKEE (reference sequence). V dropped 4 bases and J dropped 2 bases, with 14 bases sitting between them. CDR3 sequence: CASSPGPGHTDTQYF. The CDR3 region has the DNA TGTGCCAGCAGCCCGGGTCCGGGGCACACAGATACGCAGTATTTT.

The chain joins TRBV6-6 to TRBJ2-2; D unresolved. Trimming left V 7 bases short and J 6 bases short, with 9 bases between. The CDR3 is made up of 12 amino acids. Germline-derived CDR1 and CDR2 are MNHNY and SVGAGI (reference sequence). This CDR3 reads CASTGQPGELFF. Here the CDR3 DNA reads TGTGCCAGCACCGGTCAGCCCGGGGAGCTGTTTTTT.

The chain is built from TRBV25-1 and TRBJ1-1, with TRBD1 identical over 7 bases. The trim removed 6 bases at V and 10 bases at J, leaving 8 bases unmatched. There are 12 residues in the CDR3. CDR1 and CDR2 from the germline V gene are MGHDK and SYGVNS. The CDR3 is CASSEIRGGAFF. CDR3 nucleotide sequence: TGTGCCAGCAGCGAAATCAGGGGGGGAGCTTTCTTT.

This chain connects TRBV4-1 to TRBJ2-5; TRBD2 is a possible D gene (7 bases). The V end lost 3 bases, the J end lost 7 bases, and 18 bases lay between the germline ends. The length of the CDR3 is 15 residues. Per the germline V gene, CDR1 is MGHRA and CDR2 is YSYEKL. CDR3 DNA sequence: TGCGCCAGCAGCCAGGAACCGGGGGGCGCGGGGACCCAGTACTTC. Translation: CASSQEPGGAGTQYF.

The V call is TRBV5-4, the J call TRBJ2-3; D not resolved. The CDR3 is 14 amino acids. The V gene's germline CDR1 is SGHNT and CDR2 YYREEE (reference sequence). V was cut by 1 base and J by 2 bases, with 8 bases left in between. The CDR3 region has the DNA TGTGCCAGCAGCTTGACTAAACACACAGATACGCAGTATTTT. Translating gives CASSLTKHTDTQYF.

In this sample, this clone turned up once. The J gene is TRBJ1-6, the V gene TRBV11-2; no clear D gene. The germline V gene encodes CDR1 SGHAT and CDR2 FQNNGV. V gave up 3 bases and J gave up 9 bases, with 12 bases separating them. This CDR3 region has 14 residues. The chain's CDR3 is CASSLEPPGSPLHF. The CDR3, as DNA: TGTGCCAGCAGCTTGGAGCCACCAGGTTCACCCCTCCACTTT.

The chain carries TRBV28 and TRBJ2-3; D may correspond to TRBD1 or TRBD2 (7 bases each). V was pared by 4 bases and J by 4 bases, with 18 bases between. CDR1 MDHEN and CDR2 SYDVKM come from the germline V gene. The CDR3 contains 16 residues. The CDR3 region is CASSYQTGRVADTQYF. DNA of the CDR3: TGTGCCAGCAGTTACCAGACAGGGAGGGTAGCAGATACGCAGTATTTT.

There are a few counts of this clone. The J gene is TRBJ1-5, the V gene TRBV6-1, with 10 nucleotides matching TRBD1. From germline, CDR1 is MNHNS and CDR2 SASEGT. The CDR3 runs to 15 residues. The V gene end was trimmed by 7 bases and the J gene end by 2 bases; junction bases not matched to a gene: 5. CDR3 loop: CASTEGQGGNQPQHF. CDR3 sequence (DNA): TGTGCCAGCACCGAAGGACAGGGGGGCAATCAGCCCCAGCATTTT.

This clone was picked up one time. V is TRBV6-6 and J is TRBJ1-6; D is possibly TRBD1 (5 bases). Germline V gene sequence: CDR1 MNHNY, CDR2 SVGAGI (reference sequence). The CDR3 totals 15 residues. V dropped 2 bases and J dropped 5 bases, with 10 bases sitting between them. In DNA, the CDR3 is TGTGCCAGCAGTTACGGTGGGGGTAATAATTCACCCCTCCACTTT. This translates into CASSYGGGNNSPLHF.

CDR3 sequence reads: CASSPGRGGTDTQYF. The CDR3, as DNA: TGCGCCAGCAGCCCTGGTCGCGGGGGCACAGATACGCAGTATTTT. The rearrangement links TRBV5-1 to TRBJ2-3, with D possibly matching TRBD2 (6 bases). This CDR3 has 15 residues. Trimming cost V 4 bases and J 1 base, with 13 bases left between them. CDR1 is SGHRS and CDR2 is YFSETQ in the germline V gene.

The chain carries TRBV10-3 and TRBJ2-3, with 12 bases matching TRBD2. Germline CDR1 and CDR2: ENHRY and SYGVKD. Trimming removed 7 bases from V and 6 bases from J; junction bases left unmatched: 5. The CDR3 totals 14 residues. As DNA, the CDR3 is TGTGCCATCAAGGCTAGCGGGGGGGCGGATACGCAGTATTTT. As protein: CAIKASGGADTQYF.

The chain uses TRBV28 and TRBJ2-3, with 7 bases identical to TRBD1. The CDR3 is made up of 14 amino acids. Germline CDR1 reads MDHEN; CDR2 reads SYDVKM. Germline trimming cut 3 bases from V and 3 bases from J; bases unmatched to any gene: 3. The CDR3 is CASSLARGTDTQYF. The DNA for the CDR3 is TGTGCCAGCAGTTTGGCCAGGGGGACAGATACGCAGTATTTT.

V usage is TRBV19 and J usage is TRBJ2-7; D gene ambiguous. Trimming shortened V by 9 bases and J by 2 bases, and 17 bases separated the two germline ends. From germline, CDR1 is LNHDA and CDR2 SQIVND (reference sequence). CDR3 length equals 14 residues. This chain's CDR3 is CASRPWADTYEQYF. CDR3 DNA sequence: TGTGCCAGCCGACCCTGGGCGGATACCTACGAGCAGTACTTC.

As to this clone: Relative to the germline gene, one junction end is altered; a read error may explain this. Other DNA sequences from this sample encode an identical CDR3 as well. The J gene is TRBJ1-2, the V gene TRBV28; D is perhaps TRBD1 (6 bases). Germline loops: CDR1 MDHEN, CDR2 SYDVKM. The CDR3 sequence is 12 residues long. CDR3 protein: CASSVRGAPGTF. The DNA for the CDR3 is TGCGCCAGCAGCGTCCGGGGGGCGCCCGGCACCTTC.

This clone was recorded a few times. The chain uses TRBV5-4 and TRBJ2-2, with TRBD1 identical over 10 bases. The CDR3 covers 16 residues. CDR1 and CDR2 from the germline V gene are SGHNT and YYREEE (reference sequence). V was clipped by 4 bases and J by 7 bases; unmatched bases: 10. The CDR3 DNA sequence: TGTGCCAGCAGCCTAGACAGGGGGCGGTCGATCGGGGAGCTGTTTTTT. Its protein is CASSLDRGRSIGELFF.

This clone showed up just once. This rearrangement joins TRBV5-5 to TRBJ1-5; D uncertain. Germline CDR1 reads SGHKS; CDR2 reads YYEKEE (reference sequence). Trimming left V 4 bases short and J 3 bases short, with 14 bases between. The CDR3 totals 15 residues. CDR3 bases: TGTGCCAGCAGCCTGCCGGGCCAATACAATCAGCCCCAGCATTTT. It encodes CASSLPGQYNQPQHF.

The chain links TRBV29-1 to TRBJ1-1; 8 bases map to TRBD1. CDR1 is SQVTM, CDR2 ANQGSEA, per germline. V was clipped by 8 bases and J by 1 base; unmatched bases: 6. The CDR3 is made up of 13 amino acids. The CDR3 spells CSHRGMGNTEAFF. For the CDR3, the DNA is TGCAGCCACAGGGGGATGGGGAACACTGAAGCTTTCTTT.

The chain joins TRBV13 to TRBJ1-6, with D tentatively TRBD1 (6 bases). The CDR3 totals 13 residues. Trimming removed 5 bases from V and 10 bases from J, with 12 bases in between. From germline, CDR1 is PRHDT and CDR2 FYEKMQ (reference sequence). The CDR3 bases are TGTGCCAGCAGCCTGGGGGCTGGATCACCCCTCCACTTT. Translating it yields CASSLGAGSPLHF.

The V call is TRBV12-5, the J call TRBJ2-2, with 8 nucleotides matching TRBD2. The CDR3 contains 13 residues. The V segment lost 7 bases and the J segment 6 bases; nucleotides outside the gene matches: 4. In germline, CDR1 is LGHNT, CDR2 FRNRAP. Here the CDR3 DNA reads TGTGCTAGTGCCCCGGGGGGGGCCGGGGAGCTGTTTTTT. Translating it yields CASAPGGAGELFF.

This clone turned up a few times. The V gene is TRBV5-1, the J gene TRBJ2-2, with D unclear. Germline CDR1 SGHRS, CDR2 YFSETQ. Between the trimmed V and J ends, which lost 2 bases and 8 bases, there was a span of 13 bases. This CDR3 region has 14 residues. The CDR3 coding sequence is TGCGCCAGCAGCTTTGCGGCAGGAACAGGGGAGCTGTTTTTT. The encoded protein is CASSFAAGTGELFF. The variable domain in full, completed from reference TRBV5-1 and TRBJ2-2, reads KAGVTQTPRYLIKTRGQQVTLSCSPISGHRSVSWYQQTPGQGLQFLFEYFSETQRNKGNFPGRFSGRQFSNSRSEMNVSTLELGDSALYLCASSFAAGTGELFFGEGSRLTVL.

The chain links TRBV5-5 to TRBJ2-5; D unclear. V lost 4 bases to trimming and J lost 7 bases, with 8 bases between them. This CDR3 comprises 11 residues. Per the germline V gene, CDR1 is SGHKS and CDR2 is YYEKEE (reference sequence). CDR3 region: CASSVIGTQYF. The CDR3 DNA reads as TGTGCCAGCAGCGTTATAGGGACCCAGTACTTC.

This chain links TRBV6-5 with TRBJ2-5; D gene uncertain. V shed 6 bases and J shed 6 bases, with 8 bases lying between them. Germline CDR1 and CDR2: MNHEY and SVGAGI. The CDR3 contains 11 residues. The CDR3 loop is CASSERKTQYF. The CDR3 bases are TGTGCCAGCAGCGAGAGGAAGACCCAGTACTTC.

The chain uses TRBV19 and TRBJ1-6; D is uncertain. CDR3 length: 14 amino acids. The V end lost 7 bases, the J end lost 7 bases, and 14 bases lay between the germline ends. The germline V gene has CDR1 LNHDA and CDR2 SQIVND (reference sequence). The CDR3 nucleotides read TGTGCCAGTAAGTCCCGAGAGTTCAATTCACCCCTCCACTTT. Amino acid sequence: CASKSREFNSPLHF.

The chain has TRBV7-9 and TRBJ1-2; D not certain. From germline, CDR1 is SEHNR and CDR2 FQNEAQ (reference sequence). With 5 bases removed from V and 5 bases from J, the gap between germline ends came to 6 bases. The CDR3 length is 11 residues. The CDR3 DNA sequence: TGTGCCAGCAGCCTTGATTATGGCTACACCTTC. It specifies CASSLDYGYTF.

The V call is TRBV29-1, the J call TRBJ2-2; 9 bases agree with TRBD1. Trimming cost V 7 bases and J 1 base; bases outside gene matches: 10. The CDR3 spans 16 residues. CDR1 SQVTM and CDR2 ANQGSEA come from the germline V gene. CDR3 protein: CSATAGQGRNTGELFF. CDR3 in DNA: TGCAGCGCTACCGCCGGACAGGGGCGGAACACCGGGGAGCTGTTTTTT.

Here the CDR3 DNA reads TGTGCCAGCTCCCCTCGTGCGGAAAAACTGTTTTTT. Its protein product is CASSPRAEKLFF. This chain links TRBV5-8 with TRBJ1-4; unclear D gene. CDR3 length: 12 residues. Trimming shortened V by 7 bases and J by 8 bases, and 12 bases separated the two germline ends. Germline CDR1 reads SGHTS; CDR2 reads YDEGEE.

This chain connects TRBV7-8 to TRBJ1-4; D is uncertain. V shed 1 base and J shed 3 bases, with 12 bases lying between them. The CDR3 spans 16 residues. Germline lookup yields CDR1 SGHVS and CDR2 FQNEAQ. This chain's CDR3 is CASSLVAGSPNEKLFF. CDR3 DNA: TGTGCCAGCAGCTTAGTTGCAGGTTCGCCTAATGAAAAACTGTTTTTT.

The chain has TRBV18 and TRBJ2-7, with D possibly being TRBD1 (6 bases). The V end lost 2 bases, the J end lost 6 bases, and 11 bases lay between the germline ends. The CDR3 covers 13 residues. CDR1 KGHSH and CDR2 LQKENI come from the germline V gene. The CDR3 DNA follows: TGTGCCAGCTCACCAGGGGCAGGGGTCGAGCAGTACTTC. It specifies CASSPGAGVEQYF.

The V call is TRBV7-8, the J call TRBJ1-1; no clear D. The V end lost 2 bases, the J end lost 9 bases, and 10 bases lay between the germline ends. CDR3 size: 12 residues. Germline V lookup: CDR1 SGHVS, CDR2 FQNEAQ. CDR3 amino acids: CASSLMSGKAFF. CDR3 bases: TGTGCCAGCAGCTTAATGAGTGGAAAAGCTTTCTTT. Looking up the rest from reference TRBV7-8 and TRBJ1-1 gives the full variable domain: GAGVSQSPRYKVAKRGQDVALRCDPISGHVSLFWYQQALGQGPEFLTYFQNEAQLDKSGLPSDRFFAERPEGSVSTLKIQRTQQEDSAVYLCASSLMSGKAFFGQGTRLTVV.